A single TCR beta chain is shown here with its context. As for treatment: about 20 received Ad26.COV2.S at low or high dose, single or two shots; a few received placebo; per-sample allocation not given. The samples date from day 63 after the first vaccine or placebo injection. The data were produced by immunoSEQ multiplex PCR, yet TCRdb's version contains in-frame clones alone and is incomplete. The sample contains about 400,000 clones, about 89% of which appear only once. The CDR3 sequence is 13 residues long. The germline V gene has CDR1 SGHDT and CDR2 YYEEEE. Trimming took 4 bases from V and 2 from J, leaving 10 bases between them. This entry belongs to a study of Ad26.COV2.S vaccination and SARS-CoV-2 variants.

Specimen: peripheral blood, collected in a trial of Ad26.COV2.S vaccine versus placebo. The chain joins TRBV5-6 to TRBJ2-7, with TRBD1 as a possible D gene (6 bases). The source is a person aged 18-60 years who received the Ad26.COV2.S COVID-19 vaccine or a placebo. The CDR3 loop reads CASSITGTYEQYF. DNA for the CDR3: TGTGCCAGCAGCATAACAGGGACCTACGAGCAGTACTTC.